This T cell receptor (beta chain) was observed in a study of T-cell reconstitution after alpha-beta-depleted transplantation in children (dated by TCRdb to about 2016). With respect to the entire study: Using TCR repertoire profiling, the study quantitatively followed how T-cell immune reconstitution unfolded in children after TCRalphabeta/CD19-depleted allogeneic hematopoietic cell transplantation. The investigation overall reported the following: The high TCRbeta diversity at day 60 in some patients was ascribed to recipient T cells and intrathymic progenitors that had survived conditioning. Apparently early alphabetaT-cell count recovery about two months after transplant reportedly relied on only several hundred rapidly expanded clones derived from non-depleted graft cells. The frequencies of hyperexpanded clones fell over the following months, and after one year, T-cell counts and TCRbeta diversity were mostly attributed to newly produced T cells.

For this clonotype: Its specific antigen is unknown. Qualities for individual bases were not recorded, and no much larger clone is one base off.

Library preparation used PCR. Sequencing relied on an Illumina HiSeq 2500. To normalize quantification of the TCRbeta repertoire, the TCR libraries were built with molecular barcoding that relied on unique molecular identifiers. Starting from the raw public reads, TCRdb applied fastp trimming at Q25, assembled clones with MiXCR and retained in-frame beta chains. Under each unique CDR3 protein, matching rows form one entry showing the most common genes and DNA. Within this sample are around 450,000 distinct CDR3 sequences, with roughly 16% of them counted one time only. About 32% of the sample rests with the top ten. V and J lose 0 bases and 8 bases, and a span of 7 bases separates them. Counted from cysteine to phenylalanine, this CDR3 has 13 amino acids. CDR3 DNA only is kept here, 39 bases in frame from base 1. CDR1 is given as KGHSH and CDR2 as LQKENI, both from the germline V gene. The treatment or condition label corresponds to: allogeneic hematopoietic cell transplantation with graft depleted of TCRalphabeta T cells and CD19 B cells. Transplant recipients were children who received TCRalphabeta/CD19-depleted allogeneic hematopoietic cell grafts.

The sequence joins TRBV18 to TRBJ1-4; a confident D gene designation cannot be given. The sequences come from PBMCs, mostly from graft donor cells, collected 360 days after TCRalphabeta/CD19-depleted stem cell transplant. The TCR originated in a boy under two years old who had a stem cell transplant for Wiskott-Aldrich syndrome, so the T cells may come from the graft donor. The sequenced DNA is TGTGCCAGCTCACCACCTGGGAGCGAAAAACTGTTTTTT. Protein translation: CASSPPGSEKLFF. Supplemented by the reference TRBV18 and TRBJ1-4 proteins around the CDR3, the complete variable domain is NAGVMQNPRHLVRRRGQEARLRCSPMKGHSHVYWYRQLPEEGLKFMVYLQKENIIDESGMPKERFSAEFPKEGPSILRIQQVVRGDSAAYFCASSPPGSEKLFFGSGTQLSVL.